The 17 T cell receptor beta chains below come from one sample, sequenced in a study of blood T cell repertoires in COVID-19. Assay: immunoSEQ multiplex PCR; the TCRdb copy retains only in-frame clones and omits some. The table includes 120,000 to 150,000 clones, roughly 80% detected once. What was sequenced was peripheral blood. These receptors came from a man aged 45-60 years with acute or convalescent COVID-19.

The chain is built from TRBV10-1 and TRBJ2-1; no reliable D call. V was cut by 3 bases and J by 0 bases, with 9 bases left in between. Germline assignment: CDR1 WNHNN and CDR2 SYGVQD (reference sequence). The CDR3 runs 15 residues. CDR3 sequence reads: CASSDESVSYNEQFF. The CDR3 DNA follows: TGCGCCAGCAGTGATGAGAGTGTCTCCTACAATGAGCAGTTCTTC.

The V and J genes are TRBV10-3 and TRBJ1-1, with TRBD1 identical over 7 bases. Germline loops: CDR1 ENHRY, CDR2 SYGVKD. The CDR3 is made up of 18 amino acids. Germline trimming cut 0 bases from V and 1 base from J; bases unmatched to any gene: 11. The CDR3 reads CAISESEATRGKNTEAFF. The CDR3 DNA sequence: TGTGCCATCAGTGAGTCCGAGGCCACCAGGGGGAAGAACACTGAAGCTTTCTTT.

V gene TRBV5-1 combines with J gene TRBJ2-5, with D possibly being TRBD1 (5 bases). Per germline, CDR1 SGHRS and CDR2 YFSETQ. V was shortened by 4 bases and J by 2 bases, with 15 bases between the two germline ends. The CDR3 is made up of 15 amino acids. CDR3 nucleotides: TGCGCCAGCAGCGATCCCACAGGATCGCAAGAGACCCAGTACTTC. This sequence encodes CASSDPTGSQETQYF.

The chain employs TRBV6-5 and TRBJ1-1, with D possibly matching TRBD1 (6 bases). The germline CDR1 and CDR2 sequences are MNHEY and SVGAGI. The V end was cut by 5 bases, the J end by 2 bases, with 12 bases between. The CDR3 is 14 residues long. The CDR3 sequence is CASSLTGSNTEAFF. CDR3 bases: TGTGCCAGCAGTCTGACAGGTTCAAACACTGAAGCTTTCTTT.

The CDR3 nucleotides read TGTGCCAGCAGCTTAAGGCGGGGGTACACAGATACGCAGTATTTT. Translated: CASSLRRGYTDTQYF. The chain has TRBV7-8 and TRBJ2-3, with TRBD2 matching over 7 bases. With 2 bases clipped from V and 2 bases from J, the junction kept 4 bases outside the gene matches. This CDR3 contains 15 residues. Germline values: CDR1 SGHVS, CDR2 FQNEAQ.

The chain carries TRBV19 and TRBJ1-5, with 9 bases lining up with TRBD1. The ends lost 4 bases at V and 5 bases at J; junction bases unmatched: 9. The CDR3 contains 16 residues. Germline V gene sequence: CDR1 LNHDA, CDR2 SQIVND (reference sequence). Here the CDR3 reads CASSTIGQGSDQPQHF. The CDR3 DNA follows: TGTGCCAGTAGTACTATCGGACAGGGGTCAGATCAGCCCCAGCATTTT.

The genes are TRBV29-1 and TRBJ2-2; TRBD2 aligns across 11 bases. Trimming cost V 4 bases and J 5 bases; bases outside gene matches: 3. The CDR3 totals 14 residues. The V gene's germline CDR1 is SQVTM and CDR2 ANQGSEA. In DNA form, the CDR3 reads TGCAGCGTTGCCTTAGCGGGAGGGACCGGGGAGCTGTTTTTT. Residues: CSVALAGGTGELFF.

This clone was observed a few times. V and J are TRBV25-1 and TRBJ2-3; D gene unclear. V was clipped by 3 bases and J by 2 bases, with 12 bases between them. This CDR3 region has 15 residues. CDR1 and CDR2 from the germline V gene are MGHDK and SYGVNS. CDR3: CASSDAAVITDTQYF. CDR3 coding DNA: TGTGCCAGCAGTGACGCGGCAGTAATCACAGATACGCAGTATTTT.

Turning to this clone: The sample contains more than one DNA sequence encoding this CDR3. The chain links TRBV28 to TRBJ2-7, with TRBD1 matching 7 bases. The CDR3 has 13 amino acids. CDR1 and CDR2 from the germline V gene are MDHEN and SYDVKM. With V trimmed by 5 bases and J by 6 bases, 7 bases remained unmatched. The CDR3 reads CASSALDRVEQYV. The DNA for the CDR3 is TGTGCCAGCAGTGCCCTAGACAGGGTCGAGCAGTACGTC.

This chain links TRBV10-2 with TRBJ1-5, with no clear D. The germline CDR1 and CDR2 sequences are WSHSY and SAAADI. V lost 5 bases and J 3 bases, leaving 14 bases between the germline ends. This CDR3 spans 15 amino acids. Here the CDR3 reads CASSQQPTLNQPQHF. The CDR3 DNA sequence: TGCGCCAGCAGTCAACAGCCCACCCTCAATCAGCCCCAGCATTTT.

The chain is built from TRBV30 and TRBJ2-1, with TRBD2 matching 13 bases. This CDR3 has 17 amino acids. The germline CDR1 and CDR2 sequences are GTSNPN and SVGIG (reference sequence). V shed 1 base and J 8 bases; nucleotides not matched to a gene: 11. The CDR3 reads CAWSGLAGGLGVDEQFF. CDR3 bases: TGTGCCTGGAGTGGACTAGCGGGGGGTCTAGGTGTCGATGAGCAGTTCTTC.

The gene calls are TRBV19 and TRBJ1-1; D call uncertain. Trimming cost V 1 base and J 2 bases, with 14 bases left between them. CDR1 LNHDA and CDR2 SQIVND come from the germline V gene (reference sequence). This CDR3 contains 16 residues. CDR3: CASSIGPGRSNTEAFF. CDR3 coding DNA: TGTGCCAGTAGTATAGGTCCGGGGAGAAGCAACACTGAAGCTTTCTTT.

This clone was found a few times. The chain joins TRBV5-1 to TRBJ2-3; 9 nucleotides align to TRBD1. This CDR3 region has 16 residues. With V trimmed by 3 bases and J by 0 bases, 5 bases remained unmatched. The germline CDR1 and CDR2 sequences are SGHRS and YFSETQ. This CDR3 reads CASSYGTGTSTDTQYF. In DNA form, the CDR3 reads TGCGCCAGCAGCTACGGGACAGGGACTAGCACAGATACGCAGTATTTT.

The chain has TRBV3-1 (or the pseudogene TRBV3-2) and TRBJ1-6; TRBD1 matches at 12 bases. The trim removed 1 base at V and 9 bases at J, leaving 13 bases unmatched. CDR3 length: 19 residues. Germline loops: CDR1 LGHDT, CDR2 YNNKEL (reference sequence). Here the CDR3 reads CASSQGRITGTGGSSPLHF. In DNA form, the CDR3 reads TGTGCCAGCAGCCAAGGAAGAATTACTGGGACAGGGGGCAGTTCACCCCTCCACTTT.

This rearrangement joins TRBV5-3 to TRBJ1-3; D perhaps matches TRBD1 (5 bases). TRBV5-3 qualifies as an ORF whose function is uncertain. The CDR3 length is 15 residues. Trimming removed 2 bases at V and 3 bases at J, with 12 bases between. CDR3 coding DNA: TGTGCCAGAAGCTTCCGGGGGGTGGGTGGAAACACCATATATTTT. This translates into CARSFRGVGGNTIYF.

A few counts support this clone. The V call is TRBV11-2, the J call TRBJ2-1; 9 bases fit TRBD2. Per the germline V gene, CDR1 is SGHAT and CDR2 is FQNNGV. The CDR3 sequence is 15 residues long. With V trimmed by 6 bases and J by 4 bases, 7 bases remained unmatched. The CDR3 nucleotides read TGTGCCAGCAGTCGGGGACTAGCCAGTTACAATGAGCAGTTCTTC. This translates into CASSRGLASYNEQFF.

In this sample, this clone turned up a few times. The genes are TRBV5-1 and TRBJ2-6; D is perhaps TRBD2 (5 bases). The CDR3 length is 16 residues. CDR1 SGHRS and CDR2 YFSETQ come from the germline V gene. Trimming cost V 0 bases and J 2 bases, with 9 bases left between them. The CDR3 is CASSLAGNTGANVLTF. In DNA form, the CDR3 reads TGCGCCAGCAGCTTGGCCGGGAATACTGGGGCCAACGTCCTGACTTTC.